The entry below describes one T cell receptor beta chain. TCRdb's table, derived via immunoSEQ multiplex PCR, lists solely in-frame clones and lacks some. The table lists 200,000 to 300,000 clones, roughly 89% of them singletons. This record belongs to a study of blood T cell repertoires in COVID-19. The germline CDR1 and CDR2 sequences are SGHNT and YYREEE (reference sequence). This CDR3 is 16 amino acids long. Trimming took off 1 base at V and 5 bases at J, with 19 bases between the two ends. The material sequenced was peripheral blood. The sequence came from a woman aged 40 to 55 who had recovered from COVID-19. The V call is TRBV5-4, the J call TRBJ2-7, with a weak D call TRBD1 (8 bases). Here the CDR3 reads CASSLLSGQGGNEQYF. The CDR3 DNA sequence: TGTGCCAGCAGCTTGCTCTCCGGACAGGGAGGGAACGAGCAGTACTTC.